The sequence of this TCR beta chain was determined in a study of blood T cell repertoires in COVID-19. Across the whole study: There were acute and convalescent COVID-19 samples, and they came from the United States, Italy and Spain. The cDNA or gDNA used as material had been derived from T cells, B-cell-depleted T cells, or PBMCs.

Produced via immunoSEQ multiplex PCR; TCRdb's table is partial and in-frame only. The sample holds approximately 160,000 clones, 80% to 85% seen once. The CDR3 consists of 15 residues. Unmatched junction bases numbered 3, after V lost 3 bases and J lost 0 bases. Germline loops: CDR1 LNHDA, CDR2 SQIVND (reference sequence). Input material: peripheral blood. This TCR derives from a man between 18 and 35 years old with active or convalescent COVID-19. This sequence joins TRBV19 and TRBJ2-5; TRBD1 matches 8 bases. CDR3 sequence (DNA): TGTGCCAGTAGTATGACAGGGGAGTACCAAGAGACCCAGTACTTC. Amino acid sequence: CASSMTGEYQETQYF.